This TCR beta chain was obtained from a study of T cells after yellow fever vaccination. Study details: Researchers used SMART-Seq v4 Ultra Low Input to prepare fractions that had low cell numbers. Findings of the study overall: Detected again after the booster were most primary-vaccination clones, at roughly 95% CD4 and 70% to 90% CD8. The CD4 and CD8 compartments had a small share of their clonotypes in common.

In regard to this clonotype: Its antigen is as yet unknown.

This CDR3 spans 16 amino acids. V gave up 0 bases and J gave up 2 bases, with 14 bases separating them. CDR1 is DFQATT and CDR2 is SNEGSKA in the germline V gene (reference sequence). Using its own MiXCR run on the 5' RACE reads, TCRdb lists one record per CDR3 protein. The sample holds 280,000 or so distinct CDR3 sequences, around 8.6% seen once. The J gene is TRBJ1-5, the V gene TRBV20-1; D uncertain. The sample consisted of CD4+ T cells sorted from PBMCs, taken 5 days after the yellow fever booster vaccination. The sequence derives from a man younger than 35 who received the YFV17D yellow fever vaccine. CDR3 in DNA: TGCAGTGCTAGAGATCGAGGGCAGTGGGGCAATCAGCCCCAGCATTTT. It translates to CSARDRGQWGNQPQHF.